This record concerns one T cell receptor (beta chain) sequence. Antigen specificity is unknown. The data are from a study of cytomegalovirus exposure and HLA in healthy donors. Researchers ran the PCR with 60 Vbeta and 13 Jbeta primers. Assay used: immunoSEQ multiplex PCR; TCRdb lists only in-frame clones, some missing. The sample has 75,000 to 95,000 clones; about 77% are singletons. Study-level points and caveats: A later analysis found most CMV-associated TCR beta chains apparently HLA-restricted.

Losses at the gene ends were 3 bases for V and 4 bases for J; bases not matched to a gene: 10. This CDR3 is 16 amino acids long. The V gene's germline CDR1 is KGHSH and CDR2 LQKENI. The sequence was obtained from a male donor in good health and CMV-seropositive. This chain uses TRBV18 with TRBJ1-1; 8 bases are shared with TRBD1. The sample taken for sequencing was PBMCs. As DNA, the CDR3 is TGTGCCAGCTCACCCCCCCAGGGGGCGCAGGGCACTGAAGCTTTCTTT. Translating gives CASSPPQGAQGTEAFF.